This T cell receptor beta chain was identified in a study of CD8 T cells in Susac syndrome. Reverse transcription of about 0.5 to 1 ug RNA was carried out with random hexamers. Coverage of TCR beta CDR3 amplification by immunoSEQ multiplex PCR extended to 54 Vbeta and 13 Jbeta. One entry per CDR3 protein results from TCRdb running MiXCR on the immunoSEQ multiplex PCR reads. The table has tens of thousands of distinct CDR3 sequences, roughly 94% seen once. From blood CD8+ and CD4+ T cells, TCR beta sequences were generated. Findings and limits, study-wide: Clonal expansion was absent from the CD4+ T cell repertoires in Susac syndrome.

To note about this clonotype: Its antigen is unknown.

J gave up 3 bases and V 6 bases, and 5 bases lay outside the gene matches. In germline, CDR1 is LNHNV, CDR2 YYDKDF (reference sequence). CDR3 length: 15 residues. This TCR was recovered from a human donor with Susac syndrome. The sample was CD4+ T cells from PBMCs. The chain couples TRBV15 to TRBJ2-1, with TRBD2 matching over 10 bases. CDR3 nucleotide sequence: TGTGCCACCAGGTTAGCGGGGGGACTCTACAATGAGCAGTTCTTC. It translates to CATRLAGGLYNEQFF.